These 18 T cell receptor beta chains were all obtained from the same sample, sequenced in a study of graft-versus-host responses after intestinal transplantation (dated by TCRdb to about 2021). The library was obtained by the immunoSEQ multiplex PCR assay. Entries here come from immuneACCESS through TCRdb and include only in-frame sequences with V and J called. Some clones fail to appear in such tables; in the studies checked, an unresolved V gene covers under half of the shortfall, and the cause of the remainder is unknown. The sample records 23,000 or so clones, approximately 93% of which are singletons. Of the sample, 0.5% to 0.6% is held by the ten largest clones. Material: PBMCs, obtained 18 days after transplant. The receptors here all came from a human patient who received an intestinal transplant, so some T cells may come from the graft donor.

The rearrangement links TRBV6-6 to TRBJ1-2; D may be TRBD1 (5 bases). Between the trimmed V and J ends, which lost 2 bases and 2 bases, there was a span of 15 bases. Germline assignment: CDR1 MNHNY and CDR2 SVGAGI (reference sequence). CDR3 length: 16 residues. Here the CDR3 reads CASSYDPGTSNYGYTF. The CDR3, as DNA: TGTGCCAGCAGTTACGACCCGGGGACGAGCAACTATGGCTACACCTTC.

This clone showed up just once. This chain joins TRBV5-6 and TRBJ2-7, with TRBD2 identical over 7 bases. V dropped 2 bases and J dropped 3; count of bases not matched to a gene: 5. CDR1 SGHDT and CDR2 YYEEEE come from the germline V gene. The CDR3 covers 14 residues. For the CDR3, the DNA is TGTGCCAGCAGCTTTGGGGGGGTTAACTACGAGCAGTACTTC. Its protein is CASSFGGVNYEQYF.

The rearrangement uses TRBV13 and TRBJ2-2, with 7 bases that match TRBD1. CDR1 and CDR2 from the germline V gene are PRHDT and FYEKMQ (reference sequence). Trimming removed 3 bases from V and 0 bases from J; junction bases left unmatched: 4. The CDR3 spans 16 residues. Here the CDR3 reads CASSFYRGPNTGELFF. In nucleotides, the CDR3 is TGTGCCAGCAGCTTTTACAGGGGCCCGAACACCGGGGAGCTGTTTTTT. Using reference TRBV13 and TRBJ2-2 for the parts outside the CDR3, the full variable domain is AAGVIQSPRHLIKEKRETATLKCYPIPRHDTVYWYQQGPGQDPQFLISFYEKMQSDKGSIPDRFSAQQFSDYHSELNMSSLELGDSALYFCASSFYRGPNTGELFFGEGSRLTVL.

The V and J genes are TRBV7-2 and TRBJ2-3, with 8 nucleotides matching TRBD2. Looked up from germline, CDR1 is SGHTA and CDR2 is FQGNSA. V was clipped by 1 base and J by 5 bases; unmatched bases: 11. This CDR3 has 17 residues. The CDR3 DNA sequence: TGTGCCAGCAGCTTAGATTTGCGGGGGGTGTGGGAAGATACGCAGTATTTT. Amino acids: CASSLDLRGVWEDTQYF.

This chain connects TRBV21-1 to TRBJ2-2; the listed D gene, TRBD2, was not tested against the DNA. TRBV21-1 is a recognized pseudogene. The CDR3 consists of 18 residues. Here the CDR3 reads CASSTETSGGAGTGELFF. As DNA, the CDR3 is TGTGCCAGCAGCACGGAGACTAGCGGGGGGGCGGGGACCGGGGAGCTGTTTTTT.

CDR3 region: CASSVTPGVLGYTF. The DNA of the CDR3 is TGTGCCAGCAGCGTGACACCAGGGGTTCTAGGCTACACCTTC. The chain is built from TRBV9 and TRBJ1-2, with D perhaps TRBD1 (6 bases). Germline V gives CDR1 SGDLS, CDR2 YYNGEE. The CDR3 is 14 amino acids. V was clipped by 2 bases and J by 8 bases, with 16 bases between them.

The genes are TRBV5-1 and TRBJ2-7, with D possibly TRBD1 on 6 matching bases. Looked up from germline, CDR1 is SGHRS and CDR2 is YFSETQ. V was pared by 4 bases and J by 1 base, with 12 bases between. The CDR3 runs 14 residues. The CDR3 loop is CASSGTGQSYEQYF. As DNA, the CDR3 is TGCGCCAGCAGCGGAACAGGGCAGTCCTACGAGCAGTACTTC.

J is TRBJ1-2 and V is TRBV6-5; D possibly corresponds to TRBD1 (5 bases). V lost 6 bases and J lost 2, with 10 bases in between. CDR1 and CDR2 from the germline V gene are MNHEY and SVGAGI. The CDR3 extends over 13 amino acids. CDR3 residues: CASSSGSNYGYTF. The CDR3 DNA follows: TGTGCCAGCAGCTCAGGGAGCAACTATGGCTACACCTTC.

This clone turned up a few times. The chain links TRBV30 to TRBJ1-2; D gene uncertain. Trimming shortened V by 5 bases and J by 5 bases, and 15 bases separated the two germline ends. This CDR3 spans 13 amino acids. Germline assignment: CDR1 GTSNPN and CDR2 SVGIG (reference sequence). The chain's CDR3 is CAWWGNSPYGYTF. The CDR3 DNA reads TGTGCCTGGTGGGGAAACAGCCCTTATGGCTACACCTTC.

The chain links TRBV7-8 to TRBJ1-1; D remains unclear. The CDR3 consists of 14 residues. Per germline, CDR1 SGHVS and CDR2 FQNEAQ. Trimming removed 3 bases from V and 1 base from J, with 9 bases in between. The CDR3: CASSFSRTNTEAFF. DNA for the CDR3: TGTGCCAGCAGCTTTTCGCGGACGAACACTGAAGCTTTCTTT.

The J gene is TRBJ2-1, the V gene TRBV7-8; possible D gene TRBD1, 6 bases. V was shortened by 6 bases and J by 7 bases, with 10 bases between the two germline ends. The CDR3 length is 12 residues. CDR1 is SGHVS, CDR2 FQNEAQ, per germline. The DNA for the CDR3 is TGTGCCAGCAGTTCACAGGGTAATGAGCAGTTCTTC. As protein: CASSSQGNEQFF.

The chain uses TRBV6-1 and TRBJ2-1; 8 bases match TRBD1. J was trimmed by 10 bases and V by 6 bases; bases with no gene match: 14. The CDR3 sequence is 15 residues long. Germline V gene lookup returns CDR1 MNHNS and CDR2 SASEGT. This CDR3 reads CASRRQGFASEEQFF. Here the CDR3 DNA reads TGTGCCAGCAGAAGACAGGGGTTCGCTAGTGAGGAGCAGTTCTTC.

The V gene is TRBV14, the J gene TRBJ1-3, with D unclear. Germline-derived CDR1 and CDR2 are SGHDN and FVKESK. The CDR3 runs to 15 residues. V was pared by 1 base and J by 4 bases, with 11 bases between. CDR3 sequence (DNA): TGTGCCAGCAGCCAAGGTTCCGGGCCAGGAAACACCATATATTTT. It yields the protein CASSQGSGPGNTIYF.

The J gene is TRBJ2-7, the V gene TRBV6-5, with D possibly being TRBD2 (5 bases). V shed 2 bases and J shed 8 bases, with 7 bases lying between them. This CDR3 has 11 residues. From germline, CDR1 is MNHEY and CDR2 SVGAGI. DNA of the CDR3: TGTGCCAGCAGTTACGGGGAGAAGCAGTACTTC. Its translation: CASSYGEKQYF.

The chain recombines TRBV6-4 with TRBJ2-1; 9 positions match TRBD2. The CDR3 contains 15 residues. V was clipped by 2 bases and J by 4 bases; unmatched bases: 3. Germline V gene lookup returns CDR1 MRHNA and CDR2 SNTAGT. The chain's CDR3 is CASSDEAGGYNEQFF. The CDR3 DNA reads TGTGCCAGCAGTGACGAAGCGGGGGGTTACAATGAGCAGTTCTTC.

The gene calls are TRBV19 and TRBJ1-4, with D unclear. The CDR3 has 15 residues. V was cut by 5 bases and J by 0 bases, with 10 bases left in between. Germline V CDR1 and CDR2: LNHDA, SQIVND (reference sequence). CDR3 DNA: TGTGCCAGTAGTGGCGGACCTTCAACTAATGAAAAACTGTTTTTT. Translating gives CASSGGPSTNEKLFF.

The gene calls are TRBV5-1 and TRBJ2-2, with unresolved D. Between the trimmed V and J ends, which lost 0 bases and 4 bases, there was a span of 13 bases. Germline V lookup: CDR1 SGHRS, CDR2 YFSETQ. This CDR3 has 16 residues. DNA for the CDR3: TGCGCCAGCAGCTTGGTGCACAGCTCGCCCACCGGGGAGCTGTTTTTT. Amino acid sequence: CASSLVHSSPTGELFF. Variable domain in full (rest from reference TRBV5-1 and TRBJ2-2): KAGVTQTPRYLIKTRGQQVTLSCSPISGHRSVSWYQQTPGQGLQFLFEYFSETQRNKGNFPGRFSGRQFSNSRSEMNVSTLELGDSALYLCASSLVHSSPTGELFFGEGSRLTVL.

This chain connects TRBV5-1 to TRBJ1-1; no definite D call. The CDR3 contains 13 residues. CDR1 and CDR2 (germline): SGHRS, YFSETQ. V lost 6 bases and J 1 base, leaving 10 bases between the germline ends. The CDR3 here is CASTPGRNTEAFF. CDR3 bases: TGCGCCAGCACCCCCGGCAGGAACACTGAAGCTTTCTTT.